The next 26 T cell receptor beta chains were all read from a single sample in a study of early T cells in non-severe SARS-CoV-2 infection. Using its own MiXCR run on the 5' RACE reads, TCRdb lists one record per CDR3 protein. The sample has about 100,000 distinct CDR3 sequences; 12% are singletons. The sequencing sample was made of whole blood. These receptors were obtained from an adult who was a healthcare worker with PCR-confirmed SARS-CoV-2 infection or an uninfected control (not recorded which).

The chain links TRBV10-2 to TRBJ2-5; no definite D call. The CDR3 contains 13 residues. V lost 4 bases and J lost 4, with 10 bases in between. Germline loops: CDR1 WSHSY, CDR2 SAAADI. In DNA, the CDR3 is TGCGCCAGCAGTGCCCCAGAGGTAGAGACCCAGTACTTC. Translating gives CASSAPEVETQYF.

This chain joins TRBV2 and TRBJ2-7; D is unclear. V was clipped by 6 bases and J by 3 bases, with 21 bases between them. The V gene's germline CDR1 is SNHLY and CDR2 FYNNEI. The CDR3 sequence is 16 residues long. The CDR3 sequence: CASRETLTGGFYEQYF. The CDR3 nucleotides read TGTGCCAGCAGGGAGACCCTTACCGGCGGATTCTACGAGCAGTACTTC. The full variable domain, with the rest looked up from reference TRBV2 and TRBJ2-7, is EPEVTQTPSHQVTQMGQEVILRCVPISNHLYFYWYRQILGQKVEFLVSFYNNEISEKSEIFDDQFSVERPDGSNFTLKIRSTKLEDSAMYFCASRETLTGGFYEQYFGPGTRLTVT.

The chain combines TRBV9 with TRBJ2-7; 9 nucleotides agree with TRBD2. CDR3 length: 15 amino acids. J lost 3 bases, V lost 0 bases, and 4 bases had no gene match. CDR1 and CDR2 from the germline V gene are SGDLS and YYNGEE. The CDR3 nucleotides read TGTGCCAGCAGCGTAGACACTAGCGGGCTCTACGAGCAGTACTTC. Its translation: CASSVDTSGLYEQYF.

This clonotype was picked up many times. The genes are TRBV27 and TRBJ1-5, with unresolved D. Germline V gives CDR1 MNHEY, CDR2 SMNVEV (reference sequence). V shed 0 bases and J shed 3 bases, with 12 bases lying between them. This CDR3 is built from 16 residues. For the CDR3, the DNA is TGTGCCAGCAGTTTATCTGGAGGTGTCACCAATCAGCCCCAGCATTTT. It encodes CASSLSGGVTNQPQHF.

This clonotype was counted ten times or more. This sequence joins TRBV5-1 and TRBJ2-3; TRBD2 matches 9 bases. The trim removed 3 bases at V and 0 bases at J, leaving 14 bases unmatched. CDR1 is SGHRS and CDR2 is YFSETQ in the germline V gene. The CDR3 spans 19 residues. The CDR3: CASSSQRGALRLSTDTQYF. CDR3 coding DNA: TGCGCCAGCAGCTCCCAGCGGGGGGCCCTACGTCTTAGCACAGATACGCAGTATTTT.

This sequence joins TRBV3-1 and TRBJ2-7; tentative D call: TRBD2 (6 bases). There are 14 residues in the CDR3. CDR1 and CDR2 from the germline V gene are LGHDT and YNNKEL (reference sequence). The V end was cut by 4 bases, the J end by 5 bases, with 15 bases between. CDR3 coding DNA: TGTGCCAGCAGCCGACTAGGGGTTTTGGACGAGCAGTACTTC. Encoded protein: CASSRLGVLDEQYF.

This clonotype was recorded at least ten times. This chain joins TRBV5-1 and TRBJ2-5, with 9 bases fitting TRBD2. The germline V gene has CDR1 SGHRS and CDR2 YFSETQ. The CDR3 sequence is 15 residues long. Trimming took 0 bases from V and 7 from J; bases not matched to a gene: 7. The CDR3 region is CASSLGRTSDGTQYF. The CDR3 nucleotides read TGCGCCAGCAGCTTGGGACGGACTAGCGACGGGACCCAGTACTTC. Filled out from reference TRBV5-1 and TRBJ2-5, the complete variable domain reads KAGVTQTPRYLIKTRGQQVTLSCSPISGHRSVSWYQQTPGQGLQFLFEYFSETQRNKGNFPGRFSGRQFSNSRSEMNVSTLELGDSALYLCASSLGRTSDGTQYFGPGTRLLVL.

CDR3 sequence: CASSPPGLVVRGYTF. The CDR3 nucleotides read TGTGCCAGCAGCCCGCCGGGCCTGGTGGTTAGGGGCTACACCTTC. V gene TRBV7-6 combines with J gene TRBJ1-2; no definite D call. This CDR3 region has 15 residues. Germline V CDR1 and CDR2: SGHVS, FNYEAQ. The ends were cut back, 5 bases at V and 8 bases at J, with 21 bases in the middle.

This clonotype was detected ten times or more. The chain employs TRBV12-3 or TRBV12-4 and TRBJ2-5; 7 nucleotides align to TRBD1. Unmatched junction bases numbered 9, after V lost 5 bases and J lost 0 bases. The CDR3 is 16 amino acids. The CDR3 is CASSAGEGANQETQYF. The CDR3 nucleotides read TGTGCCAGCAGTGCGGGTGAGGGGGCCAACCAAGAGACCCAGTACTTC.

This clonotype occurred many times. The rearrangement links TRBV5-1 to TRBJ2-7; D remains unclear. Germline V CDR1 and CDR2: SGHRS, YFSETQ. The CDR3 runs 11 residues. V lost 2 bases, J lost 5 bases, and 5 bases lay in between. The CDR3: CASSLGNEQYF. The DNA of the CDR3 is TGCGCCAGCAGCTTAGGGAACGAGCAGTACTTC.

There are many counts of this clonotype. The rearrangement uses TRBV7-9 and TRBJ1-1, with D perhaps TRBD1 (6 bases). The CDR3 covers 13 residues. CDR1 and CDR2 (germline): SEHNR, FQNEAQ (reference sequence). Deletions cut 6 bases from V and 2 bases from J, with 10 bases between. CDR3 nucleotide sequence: TGTGCCAGCAGTTGGGACAAAAACACTGAAGCTTTCTTT. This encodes CASSWDKNTEAFF.

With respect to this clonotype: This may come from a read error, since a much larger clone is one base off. CDR3 region: CTSSSRDDSKNIQYF. The CDR3 DNA follows: TGTACCAGCAGCTCAAGGGACGATAGCAAAAACATTCAGTACTTC. The chain links TRBV13 to TRBJ2-4; D may correspond to TRBD1 or TRBD2 (5 bases each). Germline V gives CDR1 PRHDT, CDR2 FYEKMQ (reference sequence). The CDR3 runs 15 residues.

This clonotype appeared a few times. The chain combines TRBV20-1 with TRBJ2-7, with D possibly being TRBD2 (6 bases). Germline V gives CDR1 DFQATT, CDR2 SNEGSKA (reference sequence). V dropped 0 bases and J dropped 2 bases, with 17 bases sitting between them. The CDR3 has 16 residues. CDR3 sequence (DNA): TGCAGTGCTAGAGATAGATATAGCGGACACACCTACGAGCAGTACTTC. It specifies CSARDRYSGHTYEQYF.

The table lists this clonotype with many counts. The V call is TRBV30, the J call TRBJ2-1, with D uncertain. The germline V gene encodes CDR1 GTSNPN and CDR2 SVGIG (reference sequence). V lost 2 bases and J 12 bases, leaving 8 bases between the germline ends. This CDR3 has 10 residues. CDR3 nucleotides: TGTGCCTGGAGTTTGGGTCCGCAGTTCTTC. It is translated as CAWSLGPQFF.

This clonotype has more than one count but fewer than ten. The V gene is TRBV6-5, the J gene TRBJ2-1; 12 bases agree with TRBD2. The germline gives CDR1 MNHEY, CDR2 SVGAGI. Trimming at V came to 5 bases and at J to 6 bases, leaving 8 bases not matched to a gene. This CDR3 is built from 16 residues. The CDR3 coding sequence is TGTGCCAGCAGTGACGGGGGACTAGCGGGCCGCAATGAGCAGTTCTTC. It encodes CASSDGGLAGRNEQFF.

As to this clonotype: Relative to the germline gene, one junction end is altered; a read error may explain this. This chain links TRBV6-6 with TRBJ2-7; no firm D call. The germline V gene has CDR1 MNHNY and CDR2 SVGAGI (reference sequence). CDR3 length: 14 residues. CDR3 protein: CASSLGLHSYEQNF. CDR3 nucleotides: TGTGCCAGCAGTCTCGGGCTACACTCCTACGAGCAGAACTTC.

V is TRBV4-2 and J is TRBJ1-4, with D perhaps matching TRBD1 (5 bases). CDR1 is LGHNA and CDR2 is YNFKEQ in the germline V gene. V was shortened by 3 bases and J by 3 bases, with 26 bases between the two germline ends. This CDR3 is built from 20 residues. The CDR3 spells CASSQLIPGLSGRANEKLFF. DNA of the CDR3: TGTGCCAGCAGCCAGCTAATACCAGGACTATCGGGCAGGGCTAATGAAAAACTGTTTTTT.

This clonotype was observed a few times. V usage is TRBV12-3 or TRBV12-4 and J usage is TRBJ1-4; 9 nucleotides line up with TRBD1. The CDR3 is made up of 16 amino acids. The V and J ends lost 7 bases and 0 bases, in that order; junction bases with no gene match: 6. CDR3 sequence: CASKLTGGATNEKLFF. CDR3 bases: TGTGCCAGCAAGCTGACAGGGGGTGCAACTAATGAAAAACTGTTTTTT.

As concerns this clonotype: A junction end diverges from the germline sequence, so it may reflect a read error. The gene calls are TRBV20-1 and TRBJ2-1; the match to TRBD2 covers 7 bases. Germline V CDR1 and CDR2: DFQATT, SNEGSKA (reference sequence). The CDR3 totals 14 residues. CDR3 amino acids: CSAKLAAGYKEQFF. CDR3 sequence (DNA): TGCAGTGCTAAGCTAGCGGCAGGTTACAAGGAGCAGTTCTTC.

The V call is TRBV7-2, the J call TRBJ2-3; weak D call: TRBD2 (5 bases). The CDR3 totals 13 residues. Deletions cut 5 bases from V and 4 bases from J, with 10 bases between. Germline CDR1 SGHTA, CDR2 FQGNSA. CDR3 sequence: CASSRGGADTQYF. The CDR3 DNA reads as TGTGCCAGCAGCCGCGGAGGAGCAGATACGCAGTATTTT.

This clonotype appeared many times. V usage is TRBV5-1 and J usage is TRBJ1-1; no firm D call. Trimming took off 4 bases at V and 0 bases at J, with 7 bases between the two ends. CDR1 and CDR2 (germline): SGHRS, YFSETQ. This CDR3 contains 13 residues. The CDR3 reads CASSAVMNTEAFF. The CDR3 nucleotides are TGCGCCAGCAGCGCGGTGATGAACACTGAAGCTTTCTTT.

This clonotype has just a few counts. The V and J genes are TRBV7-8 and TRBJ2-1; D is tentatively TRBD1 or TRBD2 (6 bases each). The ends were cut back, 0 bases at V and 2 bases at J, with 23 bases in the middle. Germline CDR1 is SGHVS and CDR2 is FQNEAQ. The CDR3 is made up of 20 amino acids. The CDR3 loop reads CASSLALGPLRGRTYNEQFF. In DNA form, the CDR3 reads TGTGCCAGCAGCTTAGCTCTTGGTCCATTAAGGGGGAGGACCTACAATGAGCAGTTCTTC.

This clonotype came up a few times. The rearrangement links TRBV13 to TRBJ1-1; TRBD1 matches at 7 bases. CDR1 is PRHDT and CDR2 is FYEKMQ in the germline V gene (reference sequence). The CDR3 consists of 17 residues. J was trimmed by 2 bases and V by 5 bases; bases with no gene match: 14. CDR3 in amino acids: CASSRRQGPLRNTEAFF. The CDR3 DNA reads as TGTGCCAGCAGCCGTCGACAGGGCCCCCTCCGAAACACTGAAGCTTTCTTT.

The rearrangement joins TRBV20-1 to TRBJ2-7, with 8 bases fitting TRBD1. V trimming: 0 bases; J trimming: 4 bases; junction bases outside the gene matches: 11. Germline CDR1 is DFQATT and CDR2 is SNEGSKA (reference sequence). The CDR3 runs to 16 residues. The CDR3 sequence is CSARDHRGKQLYEQYF. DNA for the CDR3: TGCAGTGCTAGAGATCACAGGGGGAAACAACTTTACGAGCAGTACTTC.

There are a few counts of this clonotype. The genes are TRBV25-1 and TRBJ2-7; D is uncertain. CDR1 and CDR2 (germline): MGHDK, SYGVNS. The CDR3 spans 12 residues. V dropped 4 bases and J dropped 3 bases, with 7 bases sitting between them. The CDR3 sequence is CASSGVYYEQYF. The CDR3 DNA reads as TGTGCCAGCAGTGGGGTATACTACGAGCAGTACTTC.

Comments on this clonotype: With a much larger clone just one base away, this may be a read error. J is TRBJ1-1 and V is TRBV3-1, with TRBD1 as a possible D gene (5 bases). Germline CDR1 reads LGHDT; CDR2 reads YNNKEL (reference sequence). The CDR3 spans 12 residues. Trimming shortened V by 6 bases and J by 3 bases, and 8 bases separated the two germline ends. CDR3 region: CASRWGDTEAFF. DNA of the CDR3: TGTGCCAGCAGATGGGGGGACACTGAAGCTTTCTTT.